Given below is one T cell receptor beta chain in context. These data originate in a study of shared T cell receptors in the human thymus. Some clones are missing from TCRdb's copy, which holds only in-frame ones; the method was immunoSEQ multiplex PCR. Among about 540,000 clones listed, around three quarters were seen once. The CDR3 runs to 19 residues. These data were also reused for a study on human thymus T cells. That paper notes: Those donating were healthy Finnish infants in corrective surgery for congenital heart defects. Resections were taken during corrective heart surgery, and the thymus tissue came from these. Among thymic and blood repertoires, usage of V and J genes appeared biased. Unrelated individuals had highly overlapping thymic repertoires, as reported in related research.

The sequenced sample was thymocytes. The chain links TRBV21-1 to TRBJ2-7; the table's D call, TRBD2, was not checked against the DNA. TRBV21-1 corresponds to a pseudogene. The clonotype was recovered from a boy less than two years old with a congenital heart defect. Here the CDR3 reads CASSTRTSGRWGVSYEQYF. DNA of the CDR3: TGTGCCAGCAGCACCCGGACTAGCGGGAGGTGGGGTGTATCCTACGAGCAGTACTTC.